The present TCR delta chain was sequenced within a study of gamma-delta T cells after stem cell transplantation (dated by TCRdb to the mid-2010s). V is cut back by 1 base and J by 0 bases, with 16 bases in the junction unmatched. Sequences TSWWSYY (CDR1) and QGS (CDR2) are obtained from the germline V gene. Reading from cysteine to phenylalanine, the CDR3 counts 20 amino acids. Kept here is only the CDR3 DNA, which spans 60 bases and is read in frame from base 1. Library preparation used RT-PCR. The instrument given in TCRdb is Illumina MiSeq. With CATT, TCRdb called clones again from the public reads; duplicate DNA rows were later joined. Across this sample there are some 3,000 delta-chain clones, with 3% to 3.5% seen only once. The top ten clonotypes cover roughly 38% of the sample. This clone has a handful of counts. The specificity of this receptor is unknown. The amino acid sequence in TCRdb belongs to a much larger clone and departs from this DNA's translation at residue 10, likely a sequencing read error; the sequence shown is translated from the DNA.

Source material: gamma-delta T cells. The V and J genes are TRDV1 and TRDJ1; TRDD2 agrees with 8 junctional bases. The clonotype comes from a human donor. It is not recorded whose cells these are; they may come from a transplant donor. The CDR3 reads as follows: CALGEPPFLSLEGYTDKLIF. In nucleotide form, the sequence is TGTGCTCTTGGGGAACCCCCCTTCCTATCCCTGGAGGGGTACACCGATAAACTCATCTTT.